This T cell receptor (beta chain) was captured by sequencing in a study of blood T cell repertoires in COVID-19. About the study: Samples representing acute and convalescent COVID-19 were sourced from the United States, Italy and Spain.

Methods used by the authors: Amplification with reference gene primers provided the estimates of nucleated cell counts. Assay: immunoSEQ multiplex PCR; the TCRdb copy retains only in-frame clones and omits some. That table is the source of V, J and clone size, and D and trimming were worked out from the DNA. Of 200,000 to 250,000 clones in the sample, about 87% were seen once. Researchers sorted participants into cohorts using their self-reported clinical history. Either two negative PCRs, clearance, or symptom resolution qualified Cohort 3 donors as recovered. V lost 0 bases and J 1 base, leaving 13 bases between the germline ends. CDR3 length: 18 residues. Germline lookup yields CDR1 MNHEY and CDR2 SVGEGT.

The sequence was collected from a woman aged 25 to 39 who had recovered from COVID-19. This rearrangement joins TRBV6-2 or TRBV6-3 to TRBJ2-6; TRBD2 is a possible D gene (5 bases). The sequenced sample consisted of PBMCs or T cells enriched from blood (not recorded which). CDR3 bases: TGTGCCAGCAGTTACTCGGCTAGCAAAAATTCTGGGGCCAACGTCCTGACTTTC. Encoded protein: CASSYSASKNSGANVLTF.